The text below deals with one T cell receptor beta chain. CDR3 length: 15 residues. Germline V gives CDR1 ENHRY, CDR2 SYGVKD. V lost 3 bases, J lost 0 bases, and 10 bases lay in between. The sample belongs to a study of T cell changes during pregnancy in multiple sclerosis. Measured with immunoSEQ multiplex PCR; TCRdb has only the in-frame clones, and not every one. Of about 40,000 clones detected, roughly 93% appear once; the ten largest clones hold about 1.5%. The chain joins TRBV10-3 to TRBJ2-3; TRBD2 is a possible D gene (5 bases). This sequence was found in a female donor with multiple sclerosis, enrolled in a pregnancy study. Source material: PBMCs (not recorded whether the cells were cultured). CDR3 amino acids: CAISDLAASTDTQYF. As DNA, the CDR3 is TGTGCCATCAGTGATCTAGCAGCTAGCACAGATACGCAGTATTTT.